The 20 T cell receptor beta chains listed next were all sequenced from one sample in a study of blood T cell repertoires in COVID-19. The assay was immunoSEQ multiplex PCR, and TCRdb's table has in-frame clones only and misses some. This sample has 53,000 or so clones, with approximately 84% found just once. Sequenced input: peripheral blood. These TCRs come from a man between 65 and 80 years old with active COVID-19.

CDR3 coding DNA: TGTGCCAGCAGGTCAACCGGGACAGGGGGTTATGGCTACACCTTC. This translates into CASRSTGTGGYGYTF. The chain couples TRBV28 to TRBJ1-2; 11 bases map to TRBD1. Germline values: CDR1 MDHEN, CDR2 SYDVKM. V trimming: 6 bases; J trimming: 5 bases; junction bases outside the gene matches: 8. This CDR3 has 15 amino acids.

The genes are TRBV5-1 and TRBJ2-7; TRBD1 matches 7 bases. V was pared by 4 bases and J by 4 bases, with 8 bases of the junction left unmatched. Per germline, CDR1 SGHRS and CDR2 YFSETQ. This CDR3 comprises 14 residues. Written as DNA, the CDR3 is TGCGCCAGCAGCCAAATAATGGACAGGTACGAGCAGTACTTC. Its protein is CASSQIMDRYEQYF.

This chain connects TRBV5-4 to TRBJ1-1; TRBD1 might be the D (5 bases). The CDR3 runs to 15 residues. Per the germline V gene, CDR1 is SGHNT and CDR2 is YYREEE (reference sequence). The germline V and J ends were trimmed by 1 base and 4 bases, with 14 bases remaining between them. In DNA form, the CDR3 reads TGTGCCAGCAGCTTGTGGGGTAGGGGTTCCACTGAAGCTTTCTTT. Its protein is CASSLWGRGSTEAFF.

The V and J genes are TRBV20-1 and TRBJ1-2; D is undetermined. Trimming stripped 0 bases from V and 8 bases from J, with 7 bases between. Germline CDR1 DFQATT, CDR2 SNEGSKA (reference sequence). The CDR3 sequence is 11 residues long. The CDR3 loop is CSARESLGYTF. CDR3 in DNA: TGCAGTGCTAGAGAATCTCTCGGCTACACCTTC.

This clone has more than one count but fewer than ten. The sample contains more than one DNA sequence encoding this CDR3. J is TRBJ2-3 and V is TRBV4-3; 7 positions agree with TRBD1. The CDR3 totals 15 residues. The V gene's germline CDR1 is LGHNA and CDR2 YSLEER. J was trimmed by 4 bases and V by 0 bases; bases with no gene match: 4. The CDR3 nucleotides are TGCGCCAGCAGCCAAGAGAGGACAGGCGCAGATACGCAGTATTTT. Protein sequence: CASSQERTGADTQYF.

This clone has more than one count but fewer than ten. The V call is TRBV7-2, the J call TRBJ1-2, with 9 positions matching TRBD1. Germline assignment: CDR1 SGHTA and CDR2 FQGNSA. CDR3 length equals 15 residues. V was pared by 5 bases and J by 6 bases, with 10 bases of the junction left unmatched. Written as DNA, the CDR3 is TGTGCCAGCAGCCCTAGACAGGGGGGTATAGATGGCTACACCTTC. It specifies CASSPRQGGIDGYTF.

This sequence joins TRBV19 and TRBJ2-2; no reliable D call. This CDR3 contains 17 residues. The V end lost 1 base, the J end lost 3 bases, and 15 bases lay between the germline ends. From germline, CDR1 is LNHDA and CDR2 SQIVND (reference sequence). This CDR3 reads CASSIGSIRRDTGELFF. The CDR3 nucleotides are TGTGCCAGTAGTATAGGATCGATCCGCCGCGACACCGGGGAGCTGTTTTTT. Complete variable domain (other parts from reference TRBV19 and TRBJ2-2): DGGITQSPKYLFRKEGQNVTLSCEQNLNHDAMYWYRQDPGQGLRLIYYSQIVNDFQKGDIAEGYSVSREKKESFPLTVTSAQKNPTAFYLCASSIGSIRRDTGELFFGEGSRLTVL.

The V and J genes are TRBV11-2 and TRBJ2-1; 7 bases agree with TRBD2. The V segment lost 5 bases and the J segment 3 bases; nucleotides outside the gene matches: 10. This CDR3 has 16 amino acids. Germline loops: CDR1 SGHAT, CDR2 FQNNGV. Here the CDR3 reads CASSVGSSGNYNEQFF. As DNA, the CDR3 is TGTGCCAGCAGCGTCGGGTCTAGCGGAAACTACAATGAGCAGTTCTTC. Complete variable domain (other parts from reference TRBV11-2 and TRBJ2-1): EAGVAQSPRYKIIEKRQSVAFWCNPISGHATLYWYQQILGQGPKLLIQFQNNGVVDDSQLPKDRFSAERLKGVDSTLKIQPAKLEDSAVYLCASSVGSSGNYNEQFFGPGTRLTVL.

The J gene is TRBJ2-2, the V gene TRBV18, with 10 bases identical to TRBD2. Germline assignment: CDR1 KGHSH and CDR2 LQKENI. V was clipped by 0 bases and J by 6 bases; unmatched bases: 4. This CDR3 is built from 16 residues. The CDR3 here is CASSPPVSGRPGELFF. DNA for the CDR3: TGTGCCAGCTCACCACCGGTTAGCGGGAGGCCCGGGGAGCTGTTTTTT.

This clone was detected only once. The chain uses TRBV5-1 and TRBJ2-3; TRBD1 aligns across 10 bases. CDR1 and CDR2 (germline): SGHRS, YFSETQ. The V and J ends lost 0 bases and 1 base, in that order; junction bases with no gene match: 2. The CDR3 is 16 residues long. The CDR3 region is CASSLGTGGGTDTQYF. CDR3 in DNA: TGCGCCAGCAGCTTGGGGACAGGGGGTGGCACAGATACGCAGTATTTT.

The V call is TRBV7-2, the J call TRBJ2-7; D gene ambiguous. CDR3 length equals 12 residues. Trimming cost V 5 bases and J 2 bases, with 7 bases left between them. Germline V gene data show CDR1 as SGHTA and CDR2 as FQGNSA. CDR3 loop: CASSLTTYEQYF. CDR3 bases: TGTGCCAGCAGCCTAACTACCTACGAGCAGTACTTC.

The chain employs TRBV5-1 and TRBJ2-5; TRBD1 might be the D (7 bases). Deletions cut 3 bases from V and 3 bases from J, with 18 bases between. The germline gives CDR1 SGHRS, CDR2 YFSETQ. This CDR3 has 16 residues. CDR3 loop: CASSYATSQGEETQYF. The CDR3 DNA sequence: TGCGCCAGCAGCTACGCTACTAGCCAGGGGGAAGAGACCCAGTACTTC.

The chain carries TRBV15 and TRBJ2-2; possibly TRBD2 for D (6 bases). CDR3 length equals 15 residues. The germline gives CDR1 LNHNV, CDR2 YYDKDF (reference sequence). Deletions cut 1 base from V and 4 bases from J, with 10 bases between. The CDR3 sequence is CATSRGGGRTGELFF. Written as DNA, the CDR3 is TGTGCCACCAGCAGAGGTGGAGGGCGCACCGGGGAGCTGTTTTTT.

This sequence joins TRBV6-4 and TRBJ1-2; D gene uncertain. The CDR3 has 15 amino acids. Trimming cost V 5 bases and J 5 bases, with 18 bases left between them. Germline CDR1 reads MRHNA; CDR2 reads SNTAGT. Here the CDR3 DNA reads TGTGCCAGCAGTCCGATCCCAGGCGCCCATTATGGCTACACCTTC. It codes for CASSPIPGAHYGYTF.

The sample holds a few counts of this clone. The V call is TRBV23-1, the J call TRBJ1-1; 9 nucleotides align to TRBD1. TRBV23-1 is noted as an ORF with a role that remains uncertain. J gave up 3 bases and V 3 bases, and 5 bases lay outside the gene matches. The CDR3 length is 15 residues. The CDR3 sequence is CASSHPDRGDTEAFF. DNA for the CDR3: TGCGCCAGCAGTCATCCCGACAGGGGGGACACTGAAGCTTTCTTT.

The chain has TRBV6-2 or TRBV6-3 and TRBJ2-1; D ambiguous. Looked up from germline, CDR1 is MNHEY and CDR2 is SVGEGT. The CDR3 runs to 13 residues. Trimming left V 2 bases short and J 8 bases short, with 10 bases between. The CDR3 protein is CASSYPGVDEQFF. In DNA form, the CDR3 reads TGTGCCAGCAGTTACCCTGGAGTTGATGAGCAGTTCTTC.

J is TRBJ2-7 and V is TRBV5-1, with a possible D match to TRBD2 (5 bases). V gave up 2 bases and J gave up 2 bases, with 11 bases separating them. This CDR3 region has 14 residues. CDR1 and CDR2 (germline): SGHRS, YFSETQ. The CDR3 loop reads CASSFSAVTYEQYF. Written as DNA, the CDR3 is TGCGCCAGCAGCTTCTCAGCGGTAACCTACGAGCAGTACTTC.

DNA of the CDR3: TGTGCCAGCAGCTTCTGGACTAGCGGGAGAGACGAGCAGTACTTC. Translated, it gives CASSFWTSGRDEQYF. This chain uses TRBV7-9 with TRBJ2-7, with 13 bases fitting TRBD2. The CDR3 covers 15 residues. The ends lost 3 bases at V and 5 bases at J; junction bases unmatched: 4. Germline values: CDR1 SEHNR, CDR2 FQNEAQ (reference sequence).

This chain connects TRBV5-1 to TRBJ2-1; 14 positions match TRBD2. The CDR3 runs 17 residues. Trimming removed 4 bases from V and 8 bases from J; junction bases left unmatched: 11. Germline CDR1 is SGHRS and CDR2 is YFSETQ. This CDR3 is CASSRETTSGRAHEQFF. As DNA, the CDR3 is TGCGCCAGCAGCCGAGAAACGACTAGCGGGAGGGCACATGAGCAGTTCTTC.

The rearrangement uses TRBV19 and TRBJ2-3, with 10 bases matching TRBD2. V was pared by 3 bases and J by 4 bases, with 4 bases of the junction left unmatched. The CDR3 sequence is 15 residues long. The germline V gene encodes CDR1 LNHDA and CDR2 SQIVND (reference sequence). CDR3: CASSMVTSGPDTQYF. The CDR3 bases are TGTGCCAGTAGTATGGTGACTAGCGGGCCAGATACGCAGTATTTT.